This T cell receptor (beta chain) was captured by sequencing in a study of CD8 T cells in Susac syndrome (dated by TCRdb to about 2019). Regarding the study in general: Whether CD8+ T cell activation and differentiation in Susac syndrome was antigen driven was tested using repertoire sequencing. The investigation overall reported the following: The TCR sequencing and HLA analysis was acknowledged to have included a relatively small number of individuals.

This clonotype was observed once. It has no known antigen specificity. The sample holds no much larger clone one base away, and base qualities are not on file. One read alone provides weak support. High-throughput TCR beta sequencing profiled peripheral blood CD8+ and CD4+ T cells from healthy donors, Susac syndrome patients and multiple sclerosis patients. Multiple sclerosis controls were treatment-naive patients with stable or active relapsing-remitting disease fulfilling revised McDonald criteria. Bulk CD8+ and CD4+ T cells were purified by magnetic negative isolation, whereas CD8+ TEMRA cells were enriched by FACS. Blood was drawn into EDTA tubes, processed within 24 hours, and PBMCs were isolated by density gradient centrifugation. PBMCs intended for TCR sequencing were frozen in liquid nitrogen and were later thawed in a 37 degrees C water bath. Purity of sorted or isolated CD4+, CD8+ and CD8+ TEMRA cells was at least 90%.

For CDR1 and CDR2, the germline V gene (reference sequence) lists GTSNPN and SVGIG. Including the terminal cysteine and phenylalanine, the CDR3 comprises 13 residues. Only the CDR3 portion is preserved as DNA: 39 bases, with reading frame beginning at the first base. Trimming at the junction amounts to 2 bases on V and 0 bases on J, and the germline ends lie 7 bases apart. RNA was extracted using the RNeasy kit, and roughly 0.5 to 1 ug of the RNA was reverse transcribed with random hexamers. The immunoSEQ multiplex PCR assay, which covers 54 Vbeta and 13 Jbeta segments, was used to amplify TCR beta CDR3 regions. To correct PCR amplification bias, a synthetic template baseline was used for both primer optimization and computational correction. Per the authors' processing: Reads were annotated to V, D and J genes according to IMGT and were analyzed with immunoSEQ Analyzer, with only productive sequences retained. Clonality was calculated as one minus the Shannon entropy normalized by log2 of the number of productive unique sequences. For each patient and control, public and private clones were evaluated within the 100 most prevalent clones. Clones were defined as Susac-specific if absent from the healthy and MS cohorts, from around 1,100 published viral clones and from other ImmuneACCESS disease sequences. TCRdb reran the public reads through fastp at Q25 and MiXCR, keeping productive beta chains. For every CDR3 protein sequence, its rows merge into one entry that carries the most common genes and DNA. In this record, the V and J calls reflect TCRdb's handling and not the investigators' own analysis. Present in this sample are some 100,000 distinct CDR3 sequences, around 94% of which were seen just once. Jointly, the top ten make up about 0.09% of the sample.

This TCR was sampled from a human donor with multiple sclerosis. In this chain, TRBV30 is recombined with TRBJ1-2; the D gene cannot be named for sure. Sequencing was performed on CD4+ T cells from PBMCs. The nucleotide sequence is given as TGTGCCTGGAGTCCGAAGGCTAACTATGGCTACACCTTC. Its amino acids are CAWSPKANYGYTF.